This TCR beta chain was captured in a study of shared clonotypes between healthy human individuals (dated by TCRdb to 2020 to 2021). Regarding the complete study: The cohort comprised a couple of women and a few men aged 18 to 49 years. For each donor, CD4 naive and CD4 memory were each given three plates, CD8 naive was given two plates, and CD8 memory was given one plate. Blood TCR repertoires of roughly five healthy adults were deeply sequenced to estimate repertoire size and the extent of clonotype sharing between individuals. To increase sequencing depth and limit assay-specific biases, different laboratories used diverse techniques to prepare libraries and sequence TCR repertoires. Leukapheresis yielded between about 0.9 and 9.5 billion PBMCs per donor.

For CDR1 and CDR2, the germline V gene (reference sequence) lists MNHEY and SMNVEV. Inclusive of the bounding cysteine and phenylalanine, the CDR3 is 14 residues long. Only CDR3 DNA remains: 42 bases, in frame from the first base. Clipping removes 2 bases from V and 3 bases from J, with 2 as the unmatched junction base count. Using the deep immunoSEQ assay, TCR CDR3 regions were amplified from genomic DNA by multiplex PCR. Extracted genomic DNA from each cell subset was spread evenly across all wells of several immunoSEQ 96-well plates, with each plate serving as a replicate. For sorted subsets, around 200 ng genomic DNA, equal to 25,000 to 35,000 T cell genomes, was loaded into each replicate PCR. Purified libraries were measured with a Qubit 3.0 fluorometer, size-checked on a Bioanalyzer 2100, and measured again with the KAPA Library Quantification kit. Each immunoSEQ 96-well plate was sequenced on its own single-read 150-cycle Illumina NextSeq 550 flow cell. Concerning the study's data processing: Because only junctional sequences without quality scores were contained in the immunoSEQ output, filtering matching that applied to full-length reads could not be performed. To assign V/J genes and CDR3, sequences were annotated against IMGT germline references using PyIR, a Python wrapper for IgBLAST v1.9. Any read was removed if the V/J assignment was weak (E-value above 1e-6), the CDR3 was missing, or the read contained stop codons, out-of-frame junctions, or ambiguous translated residues. V3J clonotypes were defined by identical inferred V gene, J gene, and CDR3 amino acid sequence. Percentage overlap between repertoires was calculated by dividing the number of shared unique clonotypes by the size of the smaller repertoire. Richness of each repertoire was evaluated using RTK rarefaction, the Chao1 estimator, and Recon v2.1 estimates of unobserved clonotypes. Generation probabilities for all TCRbeta clonotypes obtained by the gDNA method from a handful of donors were computed using OLGA. This is the immuneACCESS table as TCRdb keeps it, with only in-frame sequences that have V and J called. A part of the clones is gone; compared with another copy, unresolved V genes explain less than half, and the rest is unexplained. V and J calls plus clone size are reproduced from that table; the DNA served to infer D and trimming. Here the sample has roughly 1,000,000 clones; about 80% occur a single time. Roughly 0.56% of the sample rests with the top ten.

Healthy HIV-negative adults with no recently reported acute infections or vaccinations were included as donors. Every donor was a Caucasian adult residing in Nashville, Tennessee, USA. CD4+ T cells were enriched by magnetic negative selection; naive cells were then positively selected on CD45RA, and the negative fraction formed the memory subset. After blood collection by leukapheresis, PBMCs were isolated using Ficoll-Histopaque density gradient centrifugation and then cryopreserved in the vapor phase of liquid nitrogen. Purity and quantity of every magnetically sorted T cell population were checked by analytical flow cytometry. Genomic DNA was isolated from every sorted fraction and measured by UV absorbance on a Nanodrop 2000c. General study outcomes and caveats: Incomplete sequencing was indicated by rarefaction of sorted-subset datasets, despite the large sequencing depth. Clonotypes shared by all four sorted-subset donors showed higher generation probabilities than non-shared clonotypes. About 4.5% of naive CD4, 3.5% of naive CD8, around 2.3% of memory CD4, and around 0.42% of memory CD8 clonotypes were shared across four donors. Sampling was limited to blood, and TCR repertoires in tissue likely differ from TCR repertoires in blood. Larger estimated clonotype richness was generally found for naive subsets than for memory subsets. Based on pairwise subsampling, the degree of clonotype sharing among donors was expected to be affected by sequencing depth. The genetic and exposure-history diversity represented was limited by the small number of donors.

To note about this clone: This clone's antigen is unknown. The input lacks base qualities; no much larger clone sits a single base away.

This chain joins TRBV27 to TRBJ2-3, and 7 junction bases match TRBD1. The TCR was taken from a man in his late teens or twenties in good health. Some clones in this sample may be carry-over from other donors' samples. Sequenced: memory CD4+ T cells from PBMCs. The label giving this sample's cell subset or site can be read as: CD45RA-negative fraction. This receptor carries the CDR3 CASSLQGVTDTQYF. The base sequence is TGTGCCAGCAGTTTACAGGGGGTGACAGATACGCAGTATTTT.